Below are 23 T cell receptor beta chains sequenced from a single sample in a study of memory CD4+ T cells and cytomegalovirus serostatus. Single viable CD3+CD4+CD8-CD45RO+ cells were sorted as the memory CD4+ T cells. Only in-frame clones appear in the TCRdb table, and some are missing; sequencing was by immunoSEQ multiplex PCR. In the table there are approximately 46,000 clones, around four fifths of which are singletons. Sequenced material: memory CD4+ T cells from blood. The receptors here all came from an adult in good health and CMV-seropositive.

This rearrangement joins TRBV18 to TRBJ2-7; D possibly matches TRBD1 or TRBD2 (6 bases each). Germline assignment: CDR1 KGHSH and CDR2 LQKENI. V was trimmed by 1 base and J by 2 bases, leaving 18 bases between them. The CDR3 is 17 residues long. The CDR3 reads CASSPLLKGGSAYEQYF. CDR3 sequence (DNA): TGTGCCAGCTCACCACTTTTGAAGGGGGGTTCTGCCTACGAGCAGTACTTC.

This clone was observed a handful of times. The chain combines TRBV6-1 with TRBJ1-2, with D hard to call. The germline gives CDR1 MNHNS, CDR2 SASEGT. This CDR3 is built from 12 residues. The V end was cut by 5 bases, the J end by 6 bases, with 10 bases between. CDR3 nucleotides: TGTGCCAGCAGTCTAACACGGGATGGCTACACCTTC. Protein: CASSLTRDGYTF.

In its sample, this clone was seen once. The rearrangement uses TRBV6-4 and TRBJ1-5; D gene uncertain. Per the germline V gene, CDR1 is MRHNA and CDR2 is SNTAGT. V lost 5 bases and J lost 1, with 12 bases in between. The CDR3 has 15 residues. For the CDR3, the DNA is TGTGCCAGCAGTCTGACCGGGGAAAGCAATCAGCCCCAGCATTTT. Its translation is CASSLTGESNQPQHF.

The CDR3 nucleotides read TGCGCCAGCAGCTTGGGAGCAATGAATGAAAAACTGTTTTTT. Its protein product is CASSLGAMNEKLFF. The V call is TRBV5-1, the J call TRBJ1-4; no reliable D call. V was trimmed by 0 bases and J by 5 bases, leaving 8 bases between them. The CDR3 is 14 amino acids. Per the germline V gene, CDR1 is SGHRS and CDR2 is YFSETQ. Combining the CDR3 with reference TRBV5-1 and TRBJ1-4 gives the whole variable domain KAGVTQTPRYLIKTRGQQVTLSCSPISGHRSVSWYQQTPGQGLQFLFEYFSETQRNKGNFPGRFSGRQFSNSRSEMNVSTLELGDSALYLCASSLGAMNEKLFFGSGTQLSVL.

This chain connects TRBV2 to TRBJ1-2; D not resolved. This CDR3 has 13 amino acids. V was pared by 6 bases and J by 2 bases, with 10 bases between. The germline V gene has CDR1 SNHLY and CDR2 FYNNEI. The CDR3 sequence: CASRRYENYGYTF. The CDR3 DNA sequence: TGTGCCAGCAGGCGCTATGAGAACTATGGCTACACCTTC.

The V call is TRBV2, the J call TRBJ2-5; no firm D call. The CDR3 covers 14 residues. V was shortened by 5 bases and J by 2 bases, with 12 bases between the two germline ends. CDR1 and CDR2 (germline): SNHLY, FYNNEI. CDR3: CASSSTSSQETQYF. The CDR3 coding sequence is TGTGCCAGCAGTTCAACAAGTTCTCAAGAGACCCAGTACTTC.

The CDR3 nucleotides read TGTGCCAGCAGTGGATGGGACAGGGTGGACACCGGGGAGCTGTTTTTT. Translation gives CASSGWDRVDTGELFF. The chain employs TRBV6-1 and TRBJ2-2; TRBD1 matches 9 bases. The length of the CDR3 is 16 residues. Germline loops: CDR1 MNHNS, CDR2 SASEGT. V lost 4 bases and J lost 3; bases outside the gene matches: 6.

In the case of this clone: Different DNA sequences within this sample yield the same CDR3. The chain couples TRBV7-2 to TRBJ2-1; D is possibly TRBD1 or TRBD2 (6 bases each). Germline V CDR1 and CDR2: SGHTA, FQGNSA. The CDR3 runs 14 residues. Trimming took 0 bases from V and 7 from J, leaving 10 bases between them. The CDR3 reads CASSLAGGGNEQFF. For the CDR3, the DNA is TGTGCCAGCAGCTTAGCGGGGGGCGGGAATGAGCAGTTCTTC.

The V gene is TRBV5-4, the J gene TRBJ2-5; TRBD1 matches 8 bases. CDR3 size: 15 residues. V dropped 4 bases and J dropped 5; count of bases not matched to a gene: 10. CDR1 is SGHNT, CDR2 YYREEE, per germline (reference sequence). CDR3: CASSVGQGGRETQYF. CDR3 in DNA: TGTGCCAGCAGCGTCGGACAGGGAGGTCGGGAGACCCAGTACTTC.

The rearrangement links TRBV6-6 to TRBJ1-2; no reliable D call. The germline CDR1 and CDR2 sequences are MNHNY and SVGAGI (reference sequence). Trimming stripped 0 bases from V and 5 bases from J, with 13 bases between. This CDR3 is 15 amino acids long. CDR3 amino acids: CASSYSIGGSYGYTF. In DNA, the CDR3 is TGTGCCAGCAGTTACTCGATCGGTGGGTCGTATGGCTACACCTTC.

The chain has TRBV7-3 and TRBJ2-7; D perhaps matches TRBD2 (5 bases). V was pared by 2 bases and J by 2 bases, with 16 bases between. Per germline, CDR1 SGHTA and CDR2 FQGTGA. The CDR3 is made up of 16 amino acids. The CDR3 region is CASSLRGGGSPYEQYF. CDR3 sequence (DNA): TGTGCCAGCAGCTTACGTGGAGGCGGGTCACCCTACGAGCAGTACTTC. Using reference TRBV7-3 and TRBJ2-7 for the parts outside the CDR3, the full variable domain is GAGVSQTPSNKVTEKGKYVELRCDPISGHTALYWYRQSLGQGPEFLIYFQGTGAADDSGLPNDRFFAVRPEGSVSTLKIQRTERGDSAVYLCASSLRGGGSPYEQYFGPGTRLTVT.

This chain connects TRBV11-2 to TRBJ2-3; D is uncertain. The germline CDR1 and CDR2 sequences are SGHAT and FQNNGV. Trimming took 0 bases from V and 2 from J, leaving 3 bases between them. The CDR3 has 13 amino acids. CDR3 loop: CASSLDHTDTQYF. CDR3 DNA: TGTGCCAGCAGCTTAGATCACACAGATACGCAGTATTTT.

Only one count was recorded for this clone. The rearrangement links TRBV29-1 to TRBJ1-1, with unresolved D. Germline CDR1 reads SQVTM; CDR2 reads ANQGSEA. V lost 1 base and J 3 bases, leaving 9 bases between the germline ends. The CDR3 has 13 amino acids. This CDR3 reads CSVEGKGDTEAFF. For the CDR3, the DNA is TGCAGCGTTGAAGGGAAGGGAGACACTGAAGCTTTCTTT. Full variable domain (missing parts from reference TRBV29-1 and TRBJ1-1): SAVISQKPSRDICQRGTSLTIQCQVDSQVTMMFWYRQQPGQSLTLIATANQGSEATYESGFVIDKFPISRPNLTFSTLTVSNMSPEDSSIYLCSVEGKGDTEAFFGQGTRLTVV.

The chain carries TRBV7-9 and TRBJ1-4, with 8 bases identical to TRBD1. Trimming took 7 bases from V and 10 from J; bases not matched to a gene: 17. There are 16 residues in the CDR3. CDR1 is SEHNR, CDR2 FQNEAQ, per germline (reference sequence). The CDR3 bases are TGTGCCAGCAACTACCGGACAGGGTGGGGCCCTGGAAAACTGTTTTTT. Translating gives CASNYRTGWGPGKLFF.

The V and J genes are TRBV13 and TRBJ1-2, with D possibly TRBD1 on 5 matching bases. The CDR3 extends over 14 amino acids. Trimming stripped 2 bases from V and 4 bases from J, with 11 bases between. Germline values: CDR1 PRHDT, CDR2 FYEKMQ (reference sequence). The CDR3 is CASSLPGLSYGYTF. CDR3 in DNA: TGTGCCAGCAGCTTACCGGGACTATCCTATGGCTACACCTTC.

CDR3 loop: CASSLMGQGGGGNNSPLHF. CDR3 nucleotide sequence: TGTGCCAGCAGTTTAATGGGACAAGGTGGTGGAGGAAATAATTCACCCCTCCACTTT. The chain recombines TRBV28 with TRBJ1-6, with a possible D match to TRBD1 (6 bases). The CDR3 has 19 residues. Trimming removed 2 bases at V and 5 bases at J, with 22 bases between. Per the germline V gene, CDR1 is MDHEN and CDR2 is SYDVKM.

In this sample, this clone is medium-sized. Here the CDR3 DNA reads TGTGCCAGCAGCCCCCCAGGGGTTTTTCGCTACGAGCAGTACTTC. As protein: CASSPPGVFRYEQYF. The chain uses TRBV6-1 and TRBJ2-7; D is possibly TRBD1 (6 bases). The CDR3 consists of 15 residues. V dropped 6 bases and J dropped 3 bases, with 18 bases sitting between them. Germline-derived CDR1 and CDR2 are MNHNS and SASEGT.

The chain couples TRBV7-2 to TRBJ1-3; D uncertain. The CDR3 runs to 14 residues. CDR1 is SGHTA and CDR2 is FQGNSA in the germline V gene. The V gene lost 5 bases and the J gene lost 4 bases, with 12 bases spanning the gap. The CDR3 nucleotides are TGTGCCAGCAGCCCCTCGGGGTCCGGAAACACCATATATTTT. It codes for CASSPSGSGNTIYF.

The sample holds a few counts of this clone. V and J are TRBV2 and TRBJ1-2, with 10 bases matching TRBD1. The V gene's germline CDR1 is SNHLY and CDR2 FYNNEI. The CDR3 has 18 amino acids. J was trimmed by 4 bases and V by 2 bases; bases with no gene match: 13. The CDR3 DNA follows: TGTGCCAGCAGTGAAAATCGGGAGACAGGGGGCTACTTCTATGGCTACACCTTC. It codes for CASSENRETGGYFYGYTF.

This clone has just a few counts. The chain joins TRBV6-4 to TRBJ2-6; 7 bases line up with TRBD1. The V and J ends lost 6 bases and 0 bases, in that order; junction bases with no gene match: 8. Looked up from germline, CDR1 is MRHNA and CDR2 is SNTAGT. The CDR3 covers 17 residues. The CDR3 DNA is TGTGCCAGCAGACCCCGACCAGGGGGCTCTGGGGCCAACGTCCTGACTTTC. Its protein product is CASRPRPGGSGANVLTF.

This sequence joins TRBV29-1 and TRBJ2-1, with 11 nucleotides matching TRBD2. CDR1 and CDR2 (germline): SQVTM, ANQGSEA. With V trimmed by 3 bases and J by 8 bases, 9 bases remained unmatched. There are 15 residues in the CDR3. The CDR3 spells CSVDVAGGIVDEQFF. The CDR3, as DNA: TGCAGCGTTGATGTAGCGGGGGGGATAGTGGATGAGCAGTTCTTC.

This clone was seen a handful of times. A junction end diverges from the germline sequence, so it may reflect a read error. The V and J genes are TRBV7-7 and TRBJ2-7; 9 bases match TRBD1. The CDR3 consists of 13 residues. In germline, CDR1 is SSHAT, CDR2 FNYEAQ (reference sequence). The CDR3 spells CASSPDRGNTQYF. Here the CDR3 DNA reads TGTGCTAGCAGCCCAGACAGGGGGAATACGCAGTACTTC.

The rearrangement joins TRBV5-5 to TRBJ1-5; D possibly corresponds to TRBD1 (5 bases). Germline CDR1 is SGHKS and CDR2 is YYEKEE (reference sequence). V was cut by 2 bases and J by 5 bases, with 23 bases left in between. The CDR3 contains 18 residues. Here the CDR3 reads CASSLGAGGWVRDQPQHF. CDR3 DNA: TGTGCCAGCAGCTTAGGGGCAGGCGGATGGGTACGGGATCAGCCCCAGCATTTT.